One sample yielded the 17 T cell receptor beta chains listed below, sequenced in a study of T cells in localized non-small cell lung cancer. The table came from immunoSEQ multiplex PCR; TCRdb's copy has only in-frame clones and leaves some out. The sample shows 45,000 to 60,000 clones, 85% to 90% of them seen only once. Sequenced material: PBMCs, taken before any cancer treatment. All receptors come from a man aged 40 to 70 with stage II lung adenocarcinoma.

J is TRBJ2-1 and V is TRBV7-6; 7 bases fit TRBD2. Trimming took 5 bases from V and 4 from J; bases not matched to a gene: 8. The CDR3 has 15 amino acids. Germline V gene lookup returns CDR1 SGHVS and CDR2 FNYEAQ. CDR3 residues: CASSPGLTSYNEQFF. CDR3 nucleotide sequence: TGTGCCAGCAGCCCGGGACTAACTTCTTACAATGAGCAGTTCTTC.

The chain combines TRBV28 with TRBJ1-3; no definite D call. Trimming pared 5 bases from V and 3 bases from J, leaving 17 bases between. Germline V gene lookup returns CDR1 MDHEN and CDR2 SYDVKM. The CDR3 sequence is 16 residues long. The DNA of the CDR3 is TGTGCCAGCAGTCCCCCAACTGTGGGGATTGGAAACACCATATATTTT. Amino acids: CASSPPTVGIGNTIYF.

The V call is TRBV21-1, the J call TRBJ1-3. TRBV21-1 is recorded as a pseudogene. This CDR3 contains 15 residues. CDR3 nucleotides: TGTGCCAGCAGCAAAGGAGGGTCCTCTGGAAACACCATATATTTT. Protein sequence: CASSKGGSSGNTIYF.

The CDR3 sequence: CASSDPGTGVPYGYTF. The CDR3 DNA reads TGTGCCAGTAGTGACCCCGGGACAGGTGTGCCCTATGGCTACACCTTC. This rearrangement joins TRBV19 to TRBJ1-2; 8 positions match TRBD1. Germline V gene data show CDR1 as LNHDA and CDR2 as SQIVND (reference sequence). The CDR3 runs 16 residues. With V trimmed by 5 bases and J by 4 bases, 12 bases remained unmatched.

CDR3 residues: CASSPGQGEWQFF. CDR3 bases: TGTGCCAGCAGCCCGGGACAGGGGGAATGGCAGTTCTTC. V and J are TRBV6-6 and TRBJ2-1; 11 nucleotides agree with TRBD1. In germline, CDR1 is MNHNY, CDR2 SVGAGI (reference sequence). The CDR3 has 13 amino acids. Unmatched junction bases numbered 7, after V lost 6 bases and J lost 12 bases.

The chain links TRBV2 to TRBJ1-6; no clear D gene. Germline V gene data show CDR1 as SNHLY and CDR2 as FYNNEI. The V end lost 6 bases, the J end lost 7 bases, and 7 bases lay between the germline ends. This CDR3 spans 12 amino acids. DNA for the CDR3: TGTGCCAGCAGCCGTCTCAATTCACCCCTCCACTTT. This encodes CASSRLNSPLHF.

The rearrangement links TRBV6-5 to TRBJ1-4, with D possibly matching TRBD1 (5 bases). Germline loops: CDR1 MNHEY, CDR2 SVGAGI. The CDR3 has 12 residues. V was shortened by 2 bases and J by 8 bases, with 6 bases between the two germline ends. Here the CDR3 DNA reads TGTGCCAGCAGTTACGGGGGGGAAAAACTGTTTTTT. Protein: CASSYGGEKLFF.

V usage is TRBV6-4 and J usage is TRBJ2-3, with D possibly matching TRBD2 (6 bases). Germline V gene sequence: CDR1 MRHNA, CDR2 SNTAGT. CDR3 length: 14 amino acids. Trimming took 0 bases from V and 4 from J, leaving 8 bases between them. The CDR3: CASSDSGGADTQYF. Written as DNA, the CDR3 is TGTGCCAGCAGTGACTCAGGAGGGGCAGATACGCAGTATTTT.

This sequence joins TRBV11-2 and TRBJ2-7; 8 bases agree with TRBD1. Germline CDR1 and CDR2: SGHAT and FQNNGV. V dropped 5 bases and J dropped 4; count of bases not matched to a gene: 7. The CDR3 sequence is 14 residues long. This chain's CDR3 is CASSRSGTGYEQYV. The CDR3 bases are TGTGCCAGCAGCCGATCCGGGACAGGATACGAGCAGTACGTC.

V and J are TRBV5-6 and TRBJ2-5; D ambiguous. Trimming left V 2 bases short and J 0 bases short, with 8 bases between. The CDR3 is 14 amino acids. Germline V gives CDR1 SGHDT, CDR2 YYEEEE. As DNA, the CDR3 is TGTGCCAGCAGCTTACCAGCCTACCAAGAGACCCAGTACTTC. As protein: CASSLPAYQETQYF.

The chain couples TRBV6-1 to TRBJ2-7; D is tentatively TRBD1 or TRBD2 (5 bases each). The V gene's germline CDR1 is MNHNS and CDR2 SASEGT. The CDR3 has 15 amino acids. V dropped 3 bases and J dropped 0 bases, with 12 bases sitting between them. CDR3 in DNA: TGTGCCAGCAGTGAGGGGGTCCTAAACTCCTACGAGCAGTACGTC. It encodes CASSEGVLNSYEQYV.

The chain employs TRBV5-4 and TRBJ2-5; D is perhaps TRBD1 or TRBD2 (5 bases each). Trimming took 4 bases from V and 4 from J, leaving 14 bases between them. This CDR3 is 14 amino acids long. Germline CDR1 reads SGHNT; CDR2 reads YYREEE (reference sequence). This chain's CDR3 is CASSLTSRGETQYF. The DNA of the CDR3 is TGTGCCAGCAGCCTCACTAGTAGGGGAGAGACCCAGTACTTC.

V and J are TRBV5-4 and TRBJ2-2; 7 nucleotides agree with TRBD2. The CDR3 sequence is 17 residues long. CDR1 and CDR2 (germline): SGHNT, YYREEE (reference sequence). The V gene end was trimmed by 0 bases and the J gene end by 7 bases; junction bases not matched to a gene: 12. In nucleotides, the CDR3 is TGTGCCAGCAGCTTGGTCCCGACTAGCCGGGGCATCGGGGAGCTGTTTTTT. It translates to CASSLVPTSRGIGELFF.

The chain has TRBV5-1 and TRBJ1-1, with D tentatively TRBD1 (5 bases). V lost 4 bases to trimming and J lost 5 bases, with 15 bases between them. There are 14 residues in the CDR3. CDR1 and CDR2 (germline): SGHRS, YFSETQ. The CDR3 region has the DNA TGCGCCAGCAGCGAATTGACTGGGGGGACTGAAGCTTTCTTT. Translation gives CASSELTGGTEAFF.

The CDR3 DNA is TGTGCCAGCAGCTGGGGGAGCAGGGGGGACACTGAAGCTTTCTTT. Its translation: CASSWGSRGDTEAFF. The rearrangement joins TRBV5-4 to TRBJ1-1; 7 bases match TRBD1. The CDR3 consists of 15 residues. Germline CDR1 and CDR2: SGHNT and YYREEE (reference sequence). V lost 3 bases and J lost 3; bases outside the gene matches: 8.

This chain uses TRBV19 with TRBJ2-2; TRBD2 matches 9 bases. This CDR3 comprises 17 residues. The junction had 13 bases not matched to a gene; V was cut back by 5 bases and J by 6 bases. The germline V gene has CDR1 LNHDA and CDR2 SQIVND (reference sequence). CDR3 amino acids: CASSSLLTGTSPGELFF. The CDR3 DNA sequence: TGTGCCAGTAGTTCCCTCTTAACCGGGACTAGCCCCGGGGAGCTGTTTTTT.

The chain's CDR3 is CASSQSRGEVLTGELFF. CDR3 nucleotides: TGTGCCAGCAGCCAATCCCGGGGGGAAGTGCTCACCGGGGAGCTGTTTTTT. The chain joins TRBV21-1 to TRBJ2-2; the table's TRBD2 call for D was not verified on the DNA. TRBV21-1 is described as a pseudogene. The CDR3 covers 17 residues.